The present T cell receptor beta chain was sequenced within a study of Graves' ophthalmopathy and Graves' hyperthyroidism. Study at large: Peripheral blood was collected at initial diagnosis, before any treatment.

The sequenced template was RNA, covering the TCR beta CDR3 region. HTBI-primed RT-PCR formed the first round, and a multiplex PCR formed the second. TCRdb ran MiXCR on the multiplex PCR reads and lists one entry per CDR3 protein. The sample yields hundreds of thousands of distinct CDR3 sequences, roughly 41% seen once. Excluded: other autoimmune disease, uncontrolled infection, pregnancy or lactation. Trimming removed 8 bases at V and 2 bases at J, with 4 bases between. This CDR3 has 11 amino acids. Germline CDR1 and CDR2: SQVTM and ANQGSEA. Whole-study findings and limits: Separation of ophthalmopathy from stable hyperthyroidism was achieved by a 13-signature model, at approximately 90% sensitivity and 70% to 82% specificity. The model achieved about 64% sensitivity and around 72% specificity for ophthalmopathy progression.

Regarding this clonotype: Its antigen is still unknown.

This sequence was found in an adult man with Graves' ophthalmopathy. The chain joins TRBV29-1 to TRBJ2-6; D call uncertain. Sequenced: peripheral blood. CDR3 coding DNA: TGCAGCTTGCCTGGGGCCAACGTCCTGACTTTC. Protein sequence: CSLPGANVLTF.